This entry concerns a single T cell receptor (beta chain). Its antigen has not been determined. The junction departs from germline at one end; a sequencing error may be responsible. The record originates from a study of shared clonotypes between healthy human individuals (dated by TCRdb to 2020 to 2021). At the level of the whole study: The cohort comprised two women and three men aged 18 to 49 years. The study deeply sequenced blood TCR repertoires of several healthy adults to estimate repertoire size and the extent of clonotype sharing between individuals. Per donor, three plates each were used for CD4 naive and CD4 memory, two for CD8 naive, and one for CD8 memory. Different laboratories and diverse techniques were used to prepare libraries and sequence TCR repertoires, to increase sequencing depth and limit assay-specific biases. Between about 0.9 and 8.9 billion PBMCs per donor were obtained by leukapheresis.

Using the deep immunoSEQ assay, multiplex PCR amplified TCR CDR3 regions from genomic DNA. Extracted genomic DNA from each cell subset was spread evenly across all wells of several immunoSEQ 96-well plates, with each plate serving as a replicate. For sorted subsets, 150 to 250 ng of genomic DNA, equivalent to around 29,000 T cell genomes, went into each replicate PCR. The purified libraries were quantified using a Qubit 3.0 fluorometer, sized with a Bioanalyzer 2100, and then quantified again using the KAPA Library Quantification kit. A separate single-read 150-cycle Illumina NextSeq 550 flow cell was used to sequence each immunoSEQ 96-well plate. Concerning the study's data processing: Because the immunoSEQ output included only junctional sequences and no quality scores, the filtering could not be the same as the filtering used for full-length reads. Sequences were annotated with PyIR, a Python wrapper for IgBLAST v1.9, using IMGT germline references to assign V/J genes and CDR3. Any read was removed if the V/J assignment was weak (E-value above 1e-6), the CDR3 was missing, or the read contained stop codons, out-of-frame junctions, or ambiguous translated residues. V3J clonotypes were defined as sequences sharing the same inferred V gene, J gene, and CDR3 amino acid sequence. To compute the percentage overlap between repertoires, the number of shared unique clonotypes was divided by the size of the smaller repertoire. Repertoire richness was assessed with RTK rarefaction, the Chao1 estimator, and Recon v2.1 estimates of unobserved clonotypes. Generation probabilities for all TCRbeta clonotypes obtained by the gDNA method from a handful of donors were computed using OLGA. TCRdb stores this immuneACCESS table with in-frame sequences only. Part of the clones is absent; in the studies checked, under half of the shortfall reflects unresolved V genes, and no reason is known for the rest. V, J and clone size are taken as reported in that table, and D and trimming were inferred from the DNA itself. Counted in this sample were under 700,000 clones; around 96% of them appeared once. The biggest ten clones account for 0.095% to 0.14% of the sample.

What the study reported, not specific to this receptor: Rarefaction of sorted-subset datasets indicated incomplete sequencing despite the large sequencing depth. Compared with non-shared clonotypes, clonotypes shared by all four sorted-subset donors had higher generation probabilities. Only blood was sampled, and tissue TCR repertoires likely differ from those in blood. Based on pairwise subsampling, the degree of clonotype sharing among donors was expected to be affected by sequencing depth. The genetic and exposure-history diversity represented was limited by the small number of donors. Across a few donors, approximately 4.6% of naive CD4, approximately 3.5% of naive CD8, 2.3% of memory CD4, and under 0.45% of memory CD8 clonotypes were shared. Larger estimated clonotype richness was generally found for naive subsets than for memory subsets.

Via the germline V gene (reference sequence), CDR1 is SGHNT and CDR2 YYREEE. Including cysteine and phenylalanine, the CDR3 has 12 amino acids. CDR3 DNA is the only sequence kept; it has 36 bases, read in frame from the first base. CD8 naive samples were CD45RO-negative cells positively selected for CCR7, giving a CD45RA+CCR7+ population that excluded TemRA cells. The donors were healthy, HIV-negative adults with no recently reported acute infections or vaccinations. All donors were Caucasian adults living in Nashville, Tennessee, USA. Blood was obtained by leukapheresis, after which PBMCs were separated by Ficoll-Histopaque density gradient centrifugation and cryopreserved in liquid nitrogen vapor phase. Analytical flow cytometry was used to check the purity and quantity of each magnetically sorted T cell population. Genomic DNA was isolated from each sorted fraction and quantified by UV absorbance on a Nanodrop 2000c.

The clonotype comes from a woman in her 30s in good health. The chain is encoded by TRBV5-4 joined to TRBJ2-7; no D gene call is confident. Source material: naive CD8+ T cells sorted from blood. According to the study, the label for this sample's cell subset or site signals: CD45RA+CCR7+. DNA sequence: TGTGCCAGCAGCTTGGAGGCAGGACGATCGCACTTC. This translates into CASSLEAGRSHF.